A single sample gave rise to the 30 T cell receptor beta chains below, sequenced in a study of tumor-infiltrating lymphocytes in primary liver carcinoma. Bulk tissue was left unsorted, and RNA and DNA were co-extracted from approximately 20-30 mg of it. Total RNA amounting to 450 to 550 ng was the source from which TCR beta cDNA was made with a constant-region primer. Nested multiplex PCR, run for three rounds with slightly modified ARM-PCR, yielded TCR beta libraries. Amplification in the first two PCR rounds was performed using TRBV1-TRBV30 forward primers and a C-beta reverse primer for roughly 10 cycles each. MiXCR, applied by TCRdb to the multiplex PCR reads, yields one record per CDR3 protein. Of tens of thousands of distinct CDR3 sequences detected, roughly 70% appear once; the ten largest clones hold around 60%. Sequencing was performed on liver tumor tissue from sampling region 2. Subset denoted: tumor region T2, inferior pole. All receptors derive from a man aged 35 to 55 with primary liver carcinoma and hepatitis B virus infection.

About this clonotype itself: The junction departs from the called germline gene at one end, perhaps through a read error. The chain carries TRBV4-2 and TRBJ2-2; 10 bases match TRBD2. The germline gives CDR1 LGHNA, CDR2 YNFKEQ. The CDR3 spans 17 residues. CDR3 nucleotide sequence: TGTGCCAGCAGTCAAGGGGGCCTAGCGGGAGATTTCGTGGAGCTGTTTTTT. Translation: CASSQGGLAGDFVELFF.

Details on this clonotype: The germline gene is not matched at one end of the junction; a read error may be the cause. The V gene is TRBV10-2, the J gene TRBJ1-2, with unresolved D. CDR3 length: 13 amino acids. Germline CDR1 WSHSY, CDR2 SAAADI. CDR3 coding DNA: TGTACCAGCAGTTTTGGGGAAGGCTATGACTACACCTTC. Its protein product is CTSSFGEGYDYTF.

Concerning this clonotype itself: Since a much larger clone is just one base distant, this may be a read error. The chain is built from TRBV7-9 and TRBJ2-7, with TRBD1 identical over 7 bases. The CDR3 has 15 residues. The germline gives CDR1 SEHNR, CDR2 FQNEAQ (reference sequence). DNA for the CDR3: TGTGCCAACAGCACCCTGACAGGGTTCTACCGCGAGCAGTACTTC. The encoded protein is CANSTLTGFYREQYF.

As regards this clonotype: A much larger clone sits a single nucleotide away, making a read error possible. V is TRBV29-1 and J is TRBJ2-7, with D possibly TRBD2 on 6 matching bases. V dropped 6 bases and J dropped 4 bases, with 16 bases sitting between them. This CDR3 has 13 amino acids. Germline CDR1 SQVTM, CDR2 ANQGSEA. CDR3 loop: CSVWAGTAYEQYF. CDR3 bases: TGCAGCGTGTGGGCCGGGACTGCTTACGAGCAGTACTTC.

Note on this clonotype: Relative to the germline gene, one junction end is altered; a read error may explain this. The CDR3 is CVSSFMASRVYGQYF. CDR3 DNA sequence: TGTGTCAGCAGCTTTATGGCGAGTCGTGTCTACGGGCAATACTTC. V gene TRBV11-2 combines with J gene TRBJ2-7; no clear D gene. The CDR3 covers 15 residues. The germline V gene encodes CDR1 SGHAT and CDR2 FQNNGV.

This clonotype is a singleton in its sample. At one boundary the junction diverges from the germline segment, which might be a read error. This chain links TRBV7-9 with TRBJ2-1, with D hard to call. The CDR3 is 14 residues long. Germline V lookup: CDR1 SEHNR, CDR2 FQNEAQ (reference sequence). CDR3 sequence reads: CVSSYKGPENEQSF. Here the CDR3 DNA reads TGTGTCAGCAGTTATAAGGGCCCGGAGAATGAGCAGTCCTTC. Complete variable domain (other parts from reference TRBV7-9 and TRBJ2-1): DTGVSQNPRHKITKRGQNVTFRCDPISEHNRLYWYRQTLGQGPEFLTYFQNEAQLEKSRLLSDRFSAERPKGSFSTLEIQRTEQGDSAMYLCVSSYKGPENEQSFGPGTRLTVL.

In regard to this clonotype: The junction departs from the called germline gene at one end, perhaps through a read error. This chain links TRBV29-1 with TRBJ2-2; the D gene is possibly TRBD2 (6 bases). Germline-derived CDR1 and CDR2 are SQVTM and ANQGSEA. This CDR3 region has 15 residues. The CDR3 bases are TGCGGCGTTGCGGGGAGCGTAGGGCGAACCCGGGAGCTGTTTTTT. Encoded protein: CGVAGSVGRTRELFF.

As regards this clonotype: Given a much more abundant clone one base away, this may be a read error. This chain joins TRBV5-1 and TRBJ1-1; possibly TRBD1 for D (5 bases). The CDR3 runs 15 residues. Between the trimmed V and J ends, which lost 5 bases and 1 base, there was a span of 15 bases. The germline V gene encodes CDR1 SGHRS and CDR2 YFSETQ. CDR3 coding DNA: TGCGCCAGCAGAGCTCGTGAGGGGCCGAACACTGAAGCTTTCTTT. This codes for CASRAREGPNTEAFF. Combining the CDR3 with reference TRBV5-1 and TRBJ1-1 gives the whole variable domain KAGVTQTPRYLIKTRGQQVTLSCSPISGHRSVSWYQQTPGQGLQFLFEYFSETQRNKGNFPGRFSGRQFSNSRSEMNVSTLELGDSALYLCASRAREGPNTEAFFGQGTRLTVV.

On this clonotype itself: The junction and the germline gene differ at one end; a read error may be behind it. The V call is TRBV6-1, the J call TRBJ1-5; D is unclear. Germline-derived CDR1 and CDR2 are MNHNS and SASEGT. CDR3 length: 15 residues. Here the CDR3 reads CASSEISYNSQPQHF. The CDR3 DNA reads TGTGCCAGCAGTGAAATCTCCTATAACAGTCAGCCCCAGCATTTC.

The chain is built from TRBV10-3 and TRBJ1-5; no clear D gene. Germline CDR1 and CDR2: ENHRY and SYGVKD. This CDR3 is 14 amino acids long. The CDR3 DNA reads TGTGCAACCAGTGAGTTTGAGGGCGATCAGCCCCAGCATTTT. Translating it yields CATSEFEGDQPQHF.

On this clonotype: The junction departs from germline at one end; a sequencing error may be responsible. This rearrangement joins TRBV11-2 to TRBJ2-1, with 9 bases lining up with TRBD2. The CDR3 contains 19 residues. Germline lookup yields CDR1 SGHAT and CDR2 FQNNGV. Here the CDR3 reads CASSLDLTSGYPPYNEQLF. DNA of the CDR3: TGTGCCAGCAGCTTAGATTTAACTAGCGGGTATCCCCCATACAACGAGCAGCTCTTC. The entire variable domain, with the rest obtained from reference TRBV11-2 and TRBJ2-1, is as follows: EAGVAQSPRYKIIEKRQSVAFWCNPISGHATLYWYQQILGQGPKLLIQFQNNGVVDDSQLPKDRFSAERLKGVDSTLKIQPAKLEDSAVYLCASSLDLTSGYPPYNEQLFGPGTRLTVL.

Comments on this clonotype: A much larger clonotype is one base distant, so this may be a read error. The chain joins TRBV25-1 to TRBJ2-1; 14 bases map to TRBD2. CDR3 length equals 15 residues. Germline assignment: CDR1 MGHDK and CDR2 SYGVNS. The V and J ends lost 9 bases and 9 bases, in that order; junction bases with no gene match: 10. CDR3: CASQPGLAGDPEQFF. The DNA for the CDR3 is TGTGCCAGTCAGCCGGGACTAGCGGGAGACCCTGAGCAGTTCTTC.

As regards this clonotype: A junction end diverges from the germline sequence, so it may reflect a read error. The chain has TRBV29-1 and TRBJ2-1; D unclear. There are 16 residues in the CDR3. Germline CDR1 reads SQVTM; CDR2 reads ANQGSEA. The CDR3 here is CSVSTLRPWSRQEQLF. The CDR3 DNA sequence: TGCAGCGTCTCCACGCTTCGGCCCTGGTCCCGTCAAGAACAGTTATTC.

This clonotype was detected once. A much more abundant neighbour one base away suggests this may be a read error. The CDR3 does not end in the conserved phenylalanine or tryptophan, so this is likely a read error. V and J are TRBV6-1 and TRBJ2-3, with 8 nucleotides matching TRBD1. This CDR3 comprises 12 residues. Germline loops: CDR1 MNHNS, CDR2 SASEGT. V lost 7 bases, J lost 9 bases, and 6 bases stayed unmatched. As DNA, the CDR3 is TGTGCCAGCAAATCGGGGACAGGCACGCAGTATTTG. Translation: CASKSGTGTQYL.

Worth noting for this clonotype: Germline and junction disagree at one end, which may indicate a read error. CDR3: CSVEDRRHDGQHF. For the CDR3, the DNA is TGCAGCGTAGAAGATAGGCGCCACGACGGGCAGCACTTC. The genes are TRBV29-1 and TRBJ2-7; D unresolved. The germline CDR1 and CDR2 sequences are SQVTM and ANQGSEA. The CDR3 consists of 13 residues.

With regard to this clonotype: Mismatch with germline at one junction end may stem from a read error. J is TRBJ2-6 and V is TRBV6-5; a weak D match, TRBD2 (7 bases). Germline V gives CDR1 MNHEY, CDR2 SVGAGI. The CDR3 consists of 14 residues. The CDR3 coding sequence is TGTGCCAGCAGTTCCGTCGCGGGGGCCATCGTCCTGACTTTT. It specifies CASSSVAGAIVLTF.

This clonotype has a count of ten or more. This chain's CDR3 is CASNLEILNTEAFF. DNA of the CDR3: TGTGCCAGCAACCTAGAGATCCTGAACACTGAAGCTTTCTTT. V usage is TRBV28 and J usage is TRBJ1-1; D gene uncertain. Germline V gene data show CDR1 as MDHEN and CDR2 as SYDVKM. This CDR3 comprises 14 residues. V lost 7 bases and J lost 0, with 12 bases in between.

Note on this clonotype: Being one base from a much bigger clone, this may be a read error. V and J are TRBV12-3 or TRBV12-4 and TRBJ2-1; D may correspond to TRBD1 or TRBD2 (7 bases each). The length of the CDR3 is 13 residues. CDR3 protein: CDSSQGGRDEQFF. The CDR3, as DNA: TGTGACAGCAGCCAGGGGGGGAGGGATGAGCAGTTCTTC.

Of note for this clonotype: This may arise from a read error, as a much more abundant clone is one base away. The chain uses TRBV29-1 and TRBJ2-1, with D tentatively TRBD2 (5 bases). Germline V gene lookup returns CDR1 SQVTM and CDR2 ANQGSEA. V lost 7 bases to trimming and J lost 8 bases, with 15 bases between them. This CDR3 region has 12 residues. CDR3 protein: CSGLHGFDEQFF. CDR3 nucleotide sequence: TGCAGCGGACTACATGGTTTCGATGAGCAGTTCTTC.

About this clonotype itself: An end of the junction does not agree with germline; a read error may underlie this. The gene calls are TRBV6-6 and TRBJ1-6; D is ambiguous. CDR3 length equals 18 residues. Germline V CDR1 and CDR2: MNHNY, SVGAGI (reference sequence). Here the CDR3 reads CASSYSKGSLFFNSPLYF. The CDR3 nucleotides are TGTGCCAGCAGTTACTCGAAAGGGAGCCTATTTTTTAATTCACCCCTCTACTTT.

Concerning this clonotype itself: The CDR3 carries no conserved terminal phenylalanine or tryptophan, so it likely arises from a read error. The DNA is left out, because the CDR3 cannot be placed on it with certainty; the CDR3 is given as TCRdb lists it. The chain recombines TRBV4-1 with TRBJ1-2; the listed D gene, TRBD1, was not tested against the DNA. The CDR3 totals 14 residues, both ends included. CDR1 MGHRA and CDR2 YSYEKL come from the germline V gene. CDR3 sequence: CASSQGDRNYGYKI.

Notes on this clonotype: The junction differs from germline at one of its ends, possibly a read error. The chain combines TRBV6-6 with TRBJ1-5; D remains ambiguous. In germline, CDR1 is MNHNY, CDR2 SVGAGI (reference sequence). The CDR3 is 13 amino acids. This chain's CDR3 is CASSILTVGPQQF. As DNA, the CDR3 is TGTGCCAGCAGCATACTCACGGTCGGGCCCCAGCAATTT.

As to this clonotype: Germline is not matched at one junction end, which may reflect a read error. CDR3 sequence (DNA): TGTGTCAGCAGCCCTTATCGGGAGGGAAACATTCAGTACTTC. Protein product: CVSSPYREGNIQYF. The chain combines TRBV7-2 with TRBJ2-4, with 8 positions matching TRBD2. The CDR3 is 14 amino acids. Germline CDR1 is SGHTA and CDR2 is FQGNSA.

This chain's CDR3 is CASSELGQGSHETF. The CDR3, as DNA: TGTGCCAGCAGTGAATTGGGGCAGGGAAGCCACGAGACCTTC. The rearrangement uses TRBV6-1 and TRBJ1-2, with a tentative D call TRBD1 (5 bases). The CDR3 covers 14 residues. Germline V gene data show CDR1 as MNHNS and CDR2 as SASEGT. V was pared by 2 bases and J by 14 bases, with 21 bases between.

About this clonotype: As the CDR3 is not closed by the conserved phenylalanine or tryptophan, this likely results from a read error. The limits of the CDR3 on the DNA are not certain, so only TCRdb's listed CDR3 is given. The CDR3 sequence is CASSPTVAGGYAEQYY. This chain connects TRBV5-1 to TRBJ2-7; the table's D call, TRBD2, was not checked against the DNA. Germline V gene data show CDR1 as SGHRS and CDR2 as YFSETQ. With termini counted, the CDR3 has 16 amino acids.

In the case of this clonotype: At one end the junction does not follow the germline gene, possibly because of a read error. The V gene is TRBV24-1, the J gene TRBJ1-2; 9 bases are a match to TRBD1. Germline V CDR1 and CDR2: KGHDR, SFDVKD. This CDR3 region has 15 residues. CDR3 region: CDTSDPRTGENGYTF. In nucleotides, the CDR3 is TGTGACACCAGTGACCCCAGGACAGGGGAAAATGGCTACACCTTC.

With respect to this clonotype: A much larger clone lies a single base off, so this may be a read error. This chain joins TRBV7-9 and TRBJ1-4, with D perhaps TRBD1 (6 bases). The germline V and J ends were trimmed by 5 bases and 4 bases, with 17 bases remaining between them. The CDR3 totals 16 residues. The V gene's germline CDR1 is SEHNR and CDR2 FQNEAQ (reference sequence). The CDR3 nucleotides read TGTGCCAGCAGCGTTCAGGCAGGGGCCAGTAATGAAAAACTGTTTTTT. Its translation is CASSVQAGASNEKLFF.

Comment on this clonotype: A read error is possible here, since a much larger clone lies one base away. The chain carries TRBV28 and TRBJ1-5, with D tentatively TRBD1 (6 bases). The CDR3 is 14 amino acids. The germline CDR1 and CDR2 sequences are MDHEN and SYDVKM. The CDR3 DNA is TGTGCCAGCAGGCCACAGGGTAACAATCAGTCCCAGCATTTT. It codes for CASRPQGNNQSQHF.

Worth noting for this clonotype: Germline is not matched at one junction end, which may reflect a read error. The chain employs TRBV12-3 or TRBV12-4 and TRBJ2-7; 10 positions match TRBD1. The CDR3 has 15 amino acids. CDR3 loop: CASSKGTGESYEHYF. In DNA, the CDR3 is TGTGCCAGCAGTAAGGGGACAGGGGAGTCCTACGAGCACTACTTC.

Ten or more counts support this clonotype. The chain links TRBV12-3 or TRBV12-4 to TRBJ2-1, with 12 bases aligning to TRBD2. V dropped 6 bases and J dropped 8; count of bases not matched to a gene: 5. This CDR3 is 14 amino acids long. CDR3 sequence reads: CASSPRTSGDEQFF. CDR3 sequence (DNA): TGTGCCAGCAGCCCCCGGACTAGCGGGGATGAGCAGTTCTTC.